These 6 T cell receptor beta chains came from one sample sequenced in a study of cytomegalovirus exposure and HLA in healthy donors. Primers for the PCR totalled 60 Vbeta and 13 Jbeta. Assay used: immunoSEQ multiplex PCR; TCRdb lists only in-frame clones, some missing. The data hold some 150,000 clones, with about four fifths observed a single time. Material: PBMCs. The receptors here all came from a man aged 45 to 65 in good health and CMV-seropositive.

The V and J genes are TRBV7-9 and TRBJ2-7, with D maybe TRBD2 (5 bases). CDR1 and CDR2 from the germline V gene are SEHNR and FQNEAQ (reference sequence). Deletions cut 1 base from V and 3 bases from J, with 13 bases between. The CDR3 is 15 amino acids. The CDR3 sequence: CASSLGPGIDYEQYF. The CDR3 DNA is TGTGCCAGCAGCTTAGGGCCGGGGATAGACTACGAGCAGTACTTC.

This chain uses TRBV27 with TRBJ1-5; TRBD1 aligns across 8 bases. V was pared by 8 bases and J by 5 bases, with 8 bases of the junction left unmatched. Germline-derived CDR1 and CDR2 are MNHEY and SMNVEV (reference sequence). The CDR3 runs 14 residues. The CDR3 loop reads CASRRTGLDQPQHF. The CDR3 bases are TGTGCCAGCCGTCGGACAGGGCTTGATCAGCCCCAGCATTTT.

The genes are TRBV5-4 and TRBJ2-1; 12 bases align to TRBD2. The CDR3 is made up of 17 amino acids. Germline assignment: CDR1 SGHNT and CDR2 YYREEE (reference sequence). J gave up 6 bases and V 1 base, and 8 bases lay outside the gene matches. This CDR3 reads CASSLQPLAGGRNEQFF. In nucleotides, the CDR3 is TGTGCCAGCAGCTTGCAGCCACTAGCGGGAGGACGCAATGAGCAGTTCTTC.

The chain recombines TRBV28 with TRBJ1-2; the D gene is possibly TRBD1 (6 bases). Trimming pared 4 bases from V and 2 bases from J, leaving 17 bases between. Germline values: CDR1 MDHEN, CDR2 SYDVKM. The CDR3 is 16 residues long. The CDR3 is CASSYFGTPENYGYTF. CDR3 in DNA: TGTGCCAGCAGTTATTTCGGGACACCGGAAAACTATGGCTACACCTTC.

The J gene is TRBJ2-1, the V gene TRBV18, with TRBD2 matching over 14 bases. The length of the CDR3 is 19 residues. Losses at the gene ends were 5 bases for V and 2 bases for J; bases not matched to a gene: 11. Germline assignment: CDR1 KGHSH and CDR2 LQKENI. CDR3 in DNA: TGTGCCAGCTCAAGGACTAGCGGGAGGACTTATTACACCTACAATGAGCAGTTCTTC. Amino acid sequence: CASSRTSGRTYYTYNEQFF.

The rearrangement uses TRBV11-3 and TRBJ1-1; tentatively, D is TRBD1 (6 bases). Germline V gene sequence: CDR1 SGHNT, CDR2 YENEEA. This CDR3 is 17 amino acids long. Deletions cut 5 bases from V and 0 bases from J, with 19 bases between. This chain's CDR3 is CASSPPRAGAVNTEAFF. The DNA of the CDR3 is TGTGCCAGCAGCCCGCCAAGGGCGGGGGCGGTGAACACTGAAGCTTTCTTT. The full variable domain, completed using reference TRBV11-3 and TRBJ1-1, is EAGVVQSPRYKIIEKKQPVAFWCNPISGHNTLYWYLQNLGQGPELLIRYENEEAVDDSQLPKDRFSAERLKGVDSTLKIQPAELGDSAVYLCASSPPRAGAVNTEAFFGQGTRLTVV.